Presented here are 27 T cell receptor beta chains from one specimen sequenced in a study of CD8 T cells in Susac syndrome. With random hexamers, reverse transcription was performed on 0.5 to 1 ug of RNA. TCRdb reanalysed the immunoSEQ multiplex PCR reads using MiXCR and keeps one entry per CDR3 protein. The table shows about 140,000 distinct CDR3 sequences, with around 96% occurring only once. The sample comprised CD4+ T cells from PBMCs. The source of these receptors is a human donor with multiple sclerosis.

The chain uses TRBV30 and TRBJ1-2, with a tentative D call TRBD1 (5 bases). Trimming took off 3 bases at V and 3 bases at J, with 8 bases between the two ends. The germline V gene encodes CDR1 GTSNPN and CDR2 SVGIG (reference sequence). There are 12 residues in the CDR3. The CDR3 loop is CAWRGADYGYTF. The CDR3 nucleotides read TGTGCCTGGAGAGGGGCGGACTATGGCTACACCTTC.

CDR3 loop: CASSLRLAGPYEQYF. DNA of the CDR3: TGTGCCAGCAGTTTACGCCTAGCGGGGCCCTACGAGCAGTACTTC. The chain employs TRBV27 and TRBJ2-7; 9 bases are shared with TRBD2. This CDR3 has 15 residues. Germline V gene data show CDR1 as MNHEY and CDR2 as SMNVEV (reference sequence). The ends lost 2 bases at V and 2 bases at J; junction bases unmatched: 4.

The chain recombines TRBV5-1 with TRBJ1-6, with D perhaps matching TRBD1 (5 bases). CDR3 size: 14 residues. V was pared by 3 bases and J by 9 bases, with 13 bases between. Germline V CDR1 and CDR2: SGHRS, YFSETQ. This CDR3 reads CASSSGNGVSPLHF. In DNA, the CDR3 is TGCGCCAGCAGCTCAGGGAATGGAGTTTCACCCCTCCACTTT.

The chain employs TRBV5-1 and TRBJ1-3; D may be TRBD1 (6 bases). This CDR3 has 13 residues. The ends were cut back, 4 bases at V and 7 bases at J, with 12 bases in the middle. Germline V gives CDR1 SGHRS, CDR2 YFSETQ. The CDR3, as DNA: TGCGCCAGCAGCGCGGACAGTTGGAACACCATATATTTT. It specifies CASSADSWNTIYF.

CDR3 region: CASSLSSGSFQETQYF. The DNA for the CDR3 is TGTGCCAGCAGCTTGTCTAGCGGGAGTTTTCAAGAGACCCAGTACTTC. The chain recombines TRBV5-6 with TRBJ2-5, with 10 bases matching TRBD2. The germline V gene has CDR1 SGHDT and CDR2 YYEEEE. V shed 1 base, J shed 2 bases, and the junction held 5 bases outside the gene matches. The CDR3 sequence is 16 residues long.

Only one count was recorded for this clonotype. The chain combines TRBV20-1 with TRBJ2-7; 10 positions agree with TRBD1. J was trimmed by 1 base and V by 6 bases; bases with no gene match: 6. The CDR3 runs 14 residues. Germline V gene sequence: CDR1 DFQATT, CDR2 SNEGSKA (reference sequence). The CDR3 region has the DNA TGCAGTGCCATAGGACAGGGGGGTTCCTACGAGCAGTACTTC. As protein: CSAIGQGGSYEQYF.

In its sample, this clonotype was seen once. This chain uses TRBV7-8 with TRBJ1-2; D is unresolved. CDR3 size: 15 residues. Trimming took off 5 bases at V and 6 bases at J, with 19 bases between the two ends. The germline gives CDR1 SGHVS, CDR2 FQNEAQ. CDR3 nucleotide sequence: TGTGCCAGCAGCCGGGCGGCTTTGGCCCAACATGGCTACACCTTC. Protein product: CASSRAALAQHGYTF.

The CDR3 bases are TGTGCCAGCAGCCGAGAGCTAGCGGTTAATGAGCAGTTCTTC. Residues: CASSRELAVNEQFF. The chain links TRBV5-4 to TRBJ2-1; 7 bases align to TRBD2. Trimming removed 4 bases from V and 7 bases from J; junction bases left unmatched: 8. CDR1 and CDR2 (germline): SGHNT, YYREEE (reference sequence). CDR3 length: 14 residues.

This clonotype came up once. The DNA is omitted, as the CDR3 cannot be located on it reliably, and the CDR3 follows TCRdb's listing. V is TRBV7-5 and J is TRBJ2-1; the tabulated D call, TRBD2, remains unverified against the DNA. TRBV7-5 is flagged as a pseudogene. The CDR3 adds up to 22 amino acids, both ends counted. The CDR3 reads CISVSESPSRISGHPHRNEQFF.

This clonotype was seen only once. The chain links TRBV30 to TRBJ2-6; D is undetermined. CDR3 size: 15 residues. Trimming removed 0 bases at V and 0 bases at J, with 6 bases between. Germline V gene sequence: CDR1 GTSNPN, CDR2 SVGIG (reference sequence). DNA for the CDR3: TGTGCCTGGAGTGTTTTAAACTCTGGGGCCAACGTCCTGACTTTC. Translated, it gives CAWSVLNSGANVLTF.

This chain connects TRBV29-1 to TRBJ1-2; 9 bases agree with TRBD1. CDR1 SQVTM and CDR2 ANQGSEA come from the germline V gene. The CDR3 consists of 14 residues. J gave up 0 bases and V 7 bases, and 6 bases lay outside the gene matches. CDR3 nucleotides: TGCAGCGCCCCCGGGACAGGGACTAACTATGGCTACACCTTC. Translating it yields CSAPGTGTNYGYTF.

For the CDR3, the DNA is TGTGCCAGCAGTTTTGGGGGCCAAGAGACCCAGTACTTC. Its translation: CASSFGGQETQYF. This chain uses TRBV12-3 or TRBV12-4 with TRBJ2-5; D is possibly TRBD1 or TRBD2 (5 bases each). V was shortened by 3 bases and J by 1 base, with 6 bases between the two germline ends. The CDR3 covers 13 residues.

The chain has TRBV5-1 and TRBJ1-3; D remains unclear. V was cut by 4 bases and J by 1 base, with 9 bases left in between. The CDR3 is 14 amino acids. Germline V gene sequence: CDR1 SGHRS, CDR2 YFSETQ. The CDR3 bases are TGCGCCAGCAGCCTGTCGAGATCTGGAAACACCATATATTTT. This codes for CASSLSRSGNTIYF. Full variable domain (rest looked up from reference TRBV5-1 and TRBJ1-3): KAGVTQTPRYLIKTRGQQVTLSCSPISGHRSVSWYQQTPGQGLQFLFEYFSETQRNKGNFPGRFSGRQFSNSRSEMNVSTLELGDSALYLCASSLSRSGNTIYFGEGSWLTVV.

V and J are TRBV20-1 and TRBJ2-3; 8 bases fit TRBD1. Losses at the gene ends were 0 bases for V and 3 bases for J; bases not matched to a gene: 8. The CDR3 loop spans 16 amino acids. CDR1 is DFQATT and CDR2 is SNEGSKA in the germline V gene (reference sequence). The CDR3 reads CSARDGRRGRTDTQYF. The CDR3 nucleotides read TGCAGTGCTAGAGATGGCCGCAGGGGGCGAACAGATACGCAGTATTTT.

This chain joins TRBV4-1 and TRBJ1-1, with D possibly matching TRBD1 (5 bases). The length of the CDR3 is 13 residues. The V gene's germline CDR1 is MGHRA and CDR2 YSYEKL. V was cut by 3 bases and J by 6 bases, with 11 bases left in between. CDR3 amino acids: CASSHHTGPEAFF. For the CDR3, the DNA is TGCGCCAGCAGCCATCATACAGGTCCTGAAGCTTTCTTT.

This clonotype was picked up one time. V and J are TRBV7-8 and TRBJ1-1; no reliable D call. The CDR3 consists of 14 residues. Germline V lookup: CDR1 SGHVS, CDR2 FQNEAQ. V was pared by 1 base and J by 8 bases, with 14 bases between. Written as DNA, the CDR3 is TGTGCCAGCAGCTTAGAGGTTTGGTGGGGAGAAGCTTTCTTT. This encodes CASSLEVWWGEAFF. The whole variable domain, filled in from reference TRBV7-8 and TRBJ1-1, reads GAGVSQSPRYKVAKRGQDVALRCDPISGHVSLFWYQQALGQGPEFLTYFQNEAQLDKSGLPSDRFFAERPEGSVSTLKIQRTQQEDSAVYLCASSLEVWWGEAFFGQGTRLTVV.

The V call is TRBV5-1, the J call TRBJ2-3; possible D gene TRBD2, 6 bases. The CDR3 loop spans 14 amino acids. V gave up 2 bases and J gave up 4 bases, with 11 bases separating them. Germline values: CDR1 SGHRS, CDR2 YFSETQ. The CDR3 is CASSFRTSSDTQYF. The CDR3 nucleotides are TGCGCCAGCAGCTTTAGAACTAGCTCAGATACGCAGTATTTT. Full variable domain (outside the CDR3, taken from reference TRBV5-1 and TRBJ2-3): KAGVTQTPRYLIKTRGQQVTLSCSPISGHRSVSWYQQTPGQGLQFLFEYFSETQRNKGNFPGRFSGRQFSNSRSEMNVSTLELGDSALYLCASSFRTSSDTQYFGPGTRLTVL.

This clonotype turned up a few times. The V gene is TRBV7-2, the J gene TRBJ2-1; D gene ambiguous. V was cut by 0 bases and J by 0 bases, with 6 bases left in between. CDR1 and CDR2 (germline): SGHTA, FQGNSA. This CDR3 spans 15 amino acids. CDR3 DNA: TGTGCCAGCAGCTTAGCGGCCGCCTCCTACAATGAGCAGTTCTTC. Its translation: CASSLAAASYNEQFF. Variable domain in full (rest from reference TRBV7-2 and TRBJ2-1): GAGVSQSPSNKVTEKGKDVELRCDPISGHTALYWYRQSLGQGLEFLIYFQGNSAPDKSGLPSDRFSAERTGGSVSTLTIQRTQQEDSAVYLCASSLAAASYNEQFFGPGTRLTVL.

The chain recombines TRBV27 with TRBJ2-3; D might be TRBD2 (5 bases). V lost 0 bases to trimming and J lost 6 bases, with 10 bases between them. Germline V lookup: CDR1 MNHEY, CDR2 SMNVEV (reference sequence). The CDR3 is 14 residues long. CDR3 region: CASSLSWRGDTQYF. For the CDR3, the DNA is TGTGCCAGCAGTTTATCTTGGCGAGGGGATACGCAGTATTTT.

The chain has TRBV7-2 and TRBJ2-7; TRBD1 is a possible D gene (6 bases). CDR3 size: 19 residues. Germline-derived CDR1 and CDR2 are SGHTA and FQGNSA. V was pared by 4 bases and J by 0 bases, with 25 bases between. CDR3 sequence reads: CASSSNSGTIRRSSYEQYF. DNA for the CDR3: TGTGCCAGCAGCTCAAACTCCGGGACAATACGTAGATCCTCCTACGAGCAGTACTTC.

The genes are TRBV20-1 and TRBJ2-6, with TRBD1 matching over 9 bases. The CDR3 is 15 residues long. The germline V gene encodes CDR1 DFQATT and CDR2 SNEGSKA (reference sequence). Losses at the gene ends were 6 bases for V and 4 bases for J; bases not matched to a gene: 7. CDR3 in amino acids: CSAPQGAQGANVLTF. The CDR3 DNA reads TGCAGTGCGCCACAGGGGGCGCAAGGGGCCAACGTCCTGACTTTC.

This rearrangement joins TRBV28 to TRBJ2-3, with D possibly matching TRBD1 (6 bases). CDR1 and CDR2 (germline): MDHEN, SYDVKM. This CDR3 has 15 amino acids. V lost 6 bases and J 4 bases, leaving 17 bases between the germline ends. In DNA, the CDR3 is TGTGCCAGCAGCTCCAACAGGGAACGCGCAGATACGCAGTATTTT. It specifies CASSSNRERADTQYF. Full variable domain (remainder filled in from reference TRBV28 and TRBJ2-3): DVKVTQSSRYLVKRTGEKVFLECVQDMDHENMFWYRQDPGLGLRLIYFSYDVKMKEKGDIPEGYSVSREKKERFSLILESASTNQTSMYLCASSSNRERADTQYFGPGTRLTVL.

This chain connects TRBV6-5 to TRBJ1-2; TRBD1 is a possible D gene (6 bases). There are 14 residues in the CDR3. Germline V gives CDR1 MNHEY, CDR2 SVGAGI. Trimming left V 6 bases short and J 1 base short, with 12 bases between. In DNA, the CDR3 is TGTGCCAGCAGACCTGGACAGATTAACTATGGCTACACCTTC. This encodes CASRPGQINYGYTF.

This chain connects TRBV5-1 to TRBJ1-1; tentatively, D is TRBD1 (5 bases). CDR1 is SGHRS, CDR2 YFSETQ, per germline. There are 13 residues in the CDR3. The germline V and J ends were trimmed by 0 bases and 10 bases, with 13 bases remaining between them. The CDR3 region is CASSLVGQVLAFF. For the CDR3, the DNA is TGCGCCAGCAGCTTGGTTGGACAAGTTTTAGCTTTCTTT.

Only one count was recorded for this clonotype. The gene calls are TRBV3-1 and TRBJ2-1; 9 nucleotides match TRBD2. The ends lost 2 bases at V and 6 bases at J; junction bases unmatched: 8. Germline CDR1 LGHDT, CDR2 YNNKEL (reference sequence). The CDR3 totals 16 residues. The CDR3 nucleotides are TGTGCCAGCAGCCAATCAGGCGGGAGGGCCGGCAATGAGCAGTTCTTC. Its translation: CASSQSGGRAGNEQFF.

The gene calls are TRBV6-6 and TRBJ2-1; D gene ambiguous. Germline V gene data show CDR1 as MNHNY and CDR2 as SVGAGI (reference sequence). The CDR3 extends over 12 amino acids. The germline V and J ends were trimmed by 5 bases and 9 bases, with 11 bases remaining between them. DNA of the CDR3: TGTGCCAGCAGTCCCACTCCGGGTGAGCAGTTCTTC. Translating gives CASSPTPGEQFF.

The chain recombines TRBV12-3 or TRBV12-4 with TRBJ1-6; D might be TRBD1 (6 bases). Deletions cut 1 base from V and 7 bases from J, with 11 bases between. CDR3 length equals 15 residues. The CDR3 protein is CASSLVGGSNSPLHF. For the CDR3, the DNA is TGTGCCAGCAGTTTAGTAGGGGGATCAAATTCACCCCTCCACTTT.